This TCR beta chain was profiled in a study of T cell responses to AZD1222 COVID-19 vaccine. The overall study: Second doses that came at about 4 or about 12 weeks were put together.

Data came from immunoSEQ multiplex PCR; TCRdb stores just in-frame clones and leaves some out. This sample has about 49,000 clones, with 60% to 85% found just once. Trimming at V came to 6 bases and at J to 0 bases, leaving 2 bases not matched to a gene. CDR3 length: 14 residues. Germline CDR1 is MNHEY and CDR2 is SVGAGI. The rearrangement uses TRBV6-5 and TRBJ1-5; 7 nucleotides agree with TRBD1. The clonotype was recovered from an adult in good health. Sequenced material: peripheral blood, taken on day 0 of AZD1222 vaccination. The CDR3 DNA reads as TGTGCCAGCAGGGGGACAGTTAGCAATCAGCCCCAGCATTTT. Its protein is CASRGTVSNQPQHF.